The 24 T cell receptor beta chains reported below all come from one sample, sequenced in a study of T cells of healthy individuals. TCRdb analysed the 5' RACE reads with MiXCR anew, one entry per CDR3 protein. This sample has about 82,000 distinct CDR3 sequences; about 5% occur once, and the top ten carry roughly 7.5%. The source is a female donor in good health.

This chain links TRBV19 with TRBJ2-1, with D possibly matching TRBD2 (5 bases). Germline V CDR1 and CDR2: LNHDA, SQIVND (reference sequence). The CDR3 runs to 14 residues. V was cut by 7 bases and J by 2 bases, with 12 bases left in between. The CDR3 DNA is TGTGCCAGTAAAGCGGCGCCAACCTACAATGAGCAGTTCTTC. Translation: CASKAAPTYNEQFF.

This clonotype was counted at least ten times. The chain is built from TRBV6-1 and TRBJ1-3, with no clear D. Germline V lookup: CDR1 MNHNS, CDR2 SASEGT. This CDR3 is built from 14 residues. The V end was cut by 7 bases, the J end by 0 bases, with 10 bases between. This CDR3 is CASTGSGSGNTIYF. As DNA, the CDR3 is TGTGCCAGCACGGGGTCTGGCTCTGGAAACACCATATATTTT.

The chain is built from TRBV5-1 and TRBJ1-4; 7 nucleotides match TRBD1. Losses at the gene ends were 3 bases for V and 5 bases for J; bases not matched to a gene: 7. This CDR3 comprises 15 residues. CDR1 and CDR2 (germline): SGHRS, YFSETQ. The CDR3 coding sequence is TGCGCCAGCAGCTGGTCCGGACAGGTGAATGAAAAACTGTTTTTT. This codes for CASSWSGQVNEKLFF. Full variable domain (remainder filled in from reference TRBV5-1 and TRBJ1-4): KAGVTQTPRYLIKTRGQQVTLSCSPISGHRSVSWYQQTPGQGLQFLFEYFSETQRNKGNFPGRFSGRQFSNSRSEMNVSTLELGDSALYLCASSWSGQVNEKLFFGSGTQLSVL.

The V gene is TRBV6-4, the J gene TRBJ2-3, with TRBD2 identical over 15 bases. CDR1 and CDR2 (germline): MRHNA, SNTAGT. V shed 2 bases and J 2 bases; nucleotides not matched to a gene: 2. CDR3 length equals 17 residues. The CDR3 loop is CASSDGLAGGPTDTQYF. The CDR3, as DNA: TGTGCCAGCAGTGACGGACTAGCGGGAGGGCCCACAGATACGCAGTATTTT.

This clonotype was picked up many times. The chain employs TRBV28 and TRBJ2-1, with 10 bases fitting TRBD1. CDR1 MDHEN and CDR2 SYDVKM come from the germline V gene. V lost 7 bases to trimming and J lost 6 bases; unmatched junction nucleotides: 12. The CDR3 runs to 16 residues. This CDR3 is CASIRGTGQGFNEQFF. CDR3 nucleotide sequence: TGTGCCAGCATCAGGGGTACGGGACAGGGGTTCAATGAGCAGTTCTTC.

This clonotype was observed at least ten times. The gene calls are TRBV6-2 or TRBV6-3 and TRBJ2-7, with TRBD2 identical over 13 bases. CDR1 is MNHEY, CDR2 SVGEGT, per germline. Trimming took 6 bases from V and 6 from J; bases not matched to a gene: 5. This CDR3 spans 14 amino acids. In DNA form, the CDR3 reads TGTGCCAGCAGCCGGGGACTAGCGGGACGCGAGCAGTACTTC. It codes for CASSRGLAGREQYF.

This clonotype was observed at least ten times. The genes are TRBV6-6 and TRBJ2-1; D gene uncertain. Per the germline V gene, CDR1 is MNHNY and CDR2 is SVGAGI (reference sequence). The CDR3 runs 11 residues. V gave up 6 bases and J gave up 5 bases, with 5 bases separating them. The CDR3 region is CASSRHNEQFF. CDR3 in DNA: TGTGCCAGCAGCAGACACAATGAGCAGTTCTTC.

This clonotype came up many times. The gene calls are TRBV9 and TRBJ2-3; D gene ambiguous. The CDR3 is 14 amino acids. Per germline, CDR1 SGDLS and CDR2 YYNGEE. V lost 0 bases and J lost 6, with 11 bases in between. CDR3 in DNA: TGTGCCAGCAGCGTAGTAGACTCCTGGGATACGCAGTATTTT. It codes for CASSVVDSWDTQYF.

This clonotype has ten or more counts. The chain links TRBV6-2 or TRBV6-3 to TRBJ1-2; no clear D. Germline V gene lookup returns CDR1 MNHEY and CDR2 SVGEGT. This CDR3 has 15 amino acids. Between the trimmed V and J ends, which lost 6 bases and 4 bases, there was a span of 18 bases. The CDR3 DNA reads TGTGCCAGCAGCACTCAGCAGCGGTCTGGCTATGGCTACACCTTC. The encoded protein is CASSTQQRSGYGYTF.

V gene TRBV5-6 combines with J gene TRBJ2-5; no firm D call. Germline V gene sequence: CDR1 SGHDT, CDR2 YYEEEE. Trimming cost V 0 bases and J 1 base, with 1 base left between them. The CDR3 extends over 12 amino acids. Here the CDR3 DNA reads TGTGCCAGCAGCTTGGTCCAAGAGACCCAGTACTTC. Translating gives CASSLVQETQYF.

This clonotype has more than one count but fewer than ten. This sequence joins TRBV7-9 and TRBJ2-2; 11 nucleotides match TRBD2. CDR3 length equals 15 residues. J lost 7 bases, V lost 5 bases, and 6 bases had no gene match. Germline CDR1 SEHNR, CDR2 FQNEAQ (reference sequence). The CDR3 DNA reads as TGTGCCAGCAGCCCCCCGGGACTAGCGGACGGGGAGCTGTTTTTT. It yields the protein CASSPPGLADGELFF.

The table lists this clonotype with many counts. V and J are TRBV12-3 or TRBV12-4 and TRBJ1-2; D is uncertain. There are 13 residues in the CDR3. Between the trimmed V and J ends, which lost 4 bases and 6 bases, there was a span of 12 bases. The chain's CDR3 is CASSSGSRNGYTF. CDR3 bases: TGTGCCAGCAGTTCAGGAAGCCGGAATGGCTACACCTTC.

This clonotype was observed a few times. This CDR3 reads CASRGRNRGQETQYF. The DNA for the CDR3 is TGTGCCAGCAGAGGGAGGAACCGGGGCCAAGAGACCCAGTACTTC. The chain combines TRBV28 with TRBJ2-5; tentatively, D is TRBD2 (6 bases). The germline CDR1 and CDR2 sequences are MDHEN and SYDVKM. This CDR3 region has 15 residues. The V end was cut by 6 bases, the J end by 1 base, with 15 bases between.

Relative to its sample, this clonotype is medium-sized. The chain carries TRBV5-1 and TRBJ2-3; D perhaps matches TRBD1 (5 bases). CDR3 length: 14 residues. Trimming took off 5 bases at V and 1 base at J, with 11 bases between the two ends. The germline V gene has CDR1 SGHRS and CDR2 YFSETQ. The CDR3 bases are TGCGCCAGCAGAGGACAAAGCGGCACAGATACGCAGTATTTT. Protein: CASRGQSGTDTQYF.

The CDR3 sequence: CSVVLVAEAFF. The CDR3 DNA is TGCAGCGTTGTACTTGTGGCTGAAGCTTTCTTT. J is TRBJ1-1 and V is TRBV29-1; D ambiguous. Germline V gene data show CDR1 as SQVTM and CDR2 as ANQGSEA. This CDR3 contains 11 residues. Trimming removed 4 bases at V and 6 bases at J, with 9 bases between. The whole variable domain, filled in from reference TRBV29-1 and TRBJ1-1, reads SAVISQKPSRDICQRGTSLTIQCQVDSQVTMMFWYRQQPGQSLTLIATANQGSEATYESGFVIDKFPISRPNLTFSTLTVSNMSPEDSSIYLCSVVLVAEAFFGQGTRLTVV.

This clonotype was picked up a small number of times. This sequence joins TRBV13 and TRBJ1-1; D gene unclear. Germline values: CDR1 PRHDT, CDR2 FYEKMQ (reference sequence). Trimming removed 6 bases from V and 2 bases from J, with 13 bases in between. The CDR3 has 14 amino acids. CDR3 in amino acids: CASSRIDVNTEAFF. CDR3 DNA sequence: TGTGCCAGCAGTCGTATTGATGTTAACACTGAAGCTTTCTTT.

This clonotype appeared a few times. The chain combines TRBV10-3 with TRBJ1-1; D is unclear. Germline CDR1 is ENHRY and CDR2 is SYGVKD. CDR3 length equals 12 residues. The germline V and J ends were trimmed by 6 bases and 1 base, with 6 bases remaining between them. CDR3 protein: CAIRPPNTEAFF. CDR3 in DNA: TGTGCCATCAGGCCACCGAACACTGAAGCTTTCTTT.

This clonotype was seen at least ten times. J is TRBJ1-1 and V is TRBV6-5; 7 bases line up with TRBD1. Germline CDR1 is MNHEY and CDR2 is SVGAGI. J lost 7 bases, V lost 0 bases, and 11 bases had no gene match. The CDR3 loop spans 16 amino acids. The CDR3, as DNA: TGTGCCAGCAGTTACTCGAAAATAACAGGGGTCAGTGAAGCTTTCTTT. Translated, it gives CASSYSKITGVSEAFF.

J is TRBJ1-1 and V is TRBV30; possibly TRBD1 for D (6 bases). The CDR3 covers 15 residues. V lost 2 bases to trimming and J lost 7 bases, with 20 bases between them. The germline V gene has CDR1 GTSNPN and CDR2 SVGIG (reference sequence). The CDR3 spells CAWSITGTGSDEAFF. In DNA, the CDR3 is TGTGCCTGGAGTATTACAGGGACTGGGTCAGATGAAGCTTTCTTT.

This clonotype was recorded many times. V is TRBV5-6 and J is TRBJ1-5; 8 nucleotides match TRBD1. This CDR3 region has 15 residues. CDR1 and CDR2 from the germline V gene are SGHDT and YYEEEE. Trimming cost V 3 bases and J 6 bases; bases outside gene matches: 8. The CDR3 nucleotides are TGTGCCAGCAGCTGGCCAGGGGGCGGGGGTCAGCCCCAGCATTTT. Encoded protein: CASSWPGGGGQPQHF. The full variable domain, with the rest looked up from reference TRBV5-6 and TRBJ1-5, is DAGVTQSPTHLIKTRGQQVTLRCSPKSGHDTVSWYQQALGQGPQFIFQYYEEEERQRGNFPDRFSGHQFPNYSSELNVNALLLGDSALYLCASSWPGGGGQPQHFGDGTRLSIL.

This clonotype was seen repeatedly, ten times or more. This chain uses TRBV5-1 with TRBJ2-7; a weak D match, TRBD2 (5 bases). This CDR3 is 15 amino acids long. V lost 4 bases and J lost 2, with 16 bases in between. Germline V lookup: CDR1 SGHRS, CDR2 YFSETQ. The CDR3 DNA sequence: TGCGCCAGCAGCGATACAGCGAGGGAGCCCTACGAGCAGTACTTC. Its protein product is CASSDTAREPYEQYF.

Many counts were recorded for this clonotype. This chain uses TRBV28 with TRBJ2-7; 10 positions match TRBD2. V shed 8 bases, J shed 1 base, and the junction held 5 bases outside the gene matches. Looked up from germline, CDR1 is MDHEN and CDR2 is SYDVKM. This CDR3 comprises 14 residues. Here the CDR3 DNA reads TGTGCCAGCGGCGGGACTAGCGTTTCCTACGAGCAGTACTTC. It specifies CASGGTSVSYEQYF. Complete variable domain (other parts from reference TRBV28 and TRBJ2-7): DVKVTQSSRYLVKRTGEKVFLECVQDMDHENMFWYRQDPGLGLRLIYFSYDVKMKEKGDIPEGYSVSREKKERFSLILESASTNQTSMYLCASGGTSVSYEQYFGPGTRLTVT.

The J gene is TRBJ2-7, the V gene TRBV20-1; 8 bases are a match to TRBD2. The germline V gene encodes CDR1 DFQATT and CDR2 SNEGSKA (reference sequence). The CDR3 length is 14 residues. Germline trimming cut 2 bases from V and 0 bases from J; bases unmatched to any gene: 3. As DNA, the CDR3 is TGCAGTGCTAGATCGGGGGGGAGCTCCTACGAGCAGTACTTC. It specifies CSARSGGSSYEQYF.

This clonotype has ten or more counts. The chain employs TRBV12-3 or TRBV12-4 and TRBJ2-5; D perhaps matches TRBD2 (5 bases). The CDR3 is made up of 15 amino acids. Trimming took 3 bases from V and 3 from J, leaving 14 bases between them. CDR3 in DNA: TGTGCCAGCAGTTTCCCGGTCGGTAGCGAAGAGACCCAGTACTTC. Translating it yields CASSFPVGSEETQYF.